This is a list of T cell receptor beta chains from one sample in a study of T cells in Graves' hyperthyroidism and ophthalmopathy. MiXCR, run by TCRdb on the multiplex PCR reads, gives a single entry per CDR3 protein. The data hold 300,000 to 400,000 distinct CDR3 sequences, with approximately 15% observed a single time. The sequencing sample was made of blood. Receptors were obtained from a woman aged 30 to 39 with Graves' hyperthyroidism. The CDR3 runs from the conserved cysteine through the conserved F or W. D genes are given only for firm matches. Size values are once, few and many counts, or a class for expanded clones, and some rows have none.

d_call	v_call	j_call	clone_size	cdr3_nt	cdr3_aa
TRBD1	TRBV18	TRBJ2-2	few	TGTGCCAGCTCAGTCGGACAGGGAACGAGCACCGGGGAGCTGTTTTTT	CASSVGQGTSTGELFF
.	TRBV28	TRBJ1-1	many	TGTGCCAGCAGTTTTGTTAGGCGGGGCTTCGGACAGTTGAACACTGAAGCTTTCTTT	CASSFVRRGFGQLNTEAFF
TRBD1	TRBV20-1	TRBJ1-5	many	TGCAGTGCTAGAGCCCGACAGGGCAGCAATCAGCCCCAGCATTTT	CSARARQGSNQPQHF
.	TRBV9	TRBJ2-2	.	TGTGCCAGCAGCGTACGAGGACTTAACACCGGGGAGCTGTTTTTT	CASSVRGLNTGELFF
.	TRBV6-5	TRBJ2-7	many	TGTGCCAGCAGTTACTGGAGATCGGGGGAGCAGTACTTC	CASSYWRSGEQYF
.	TRBV6-1	TRBJ2-2	few	TGTGCCAGCAGTGCGCTAGGGTTACGCGGGGAGCTGTTTTTT	CASSALGLRGELFF
TRBD2	TRBV12-3/TRBV12-4	TRBJ2-1	many	TGTGCCAGCAGTCAGTCAGCGGGATCCACCTCTGATGAGCAGTTCTTC	CASSQSAGSTSDEQFF
.	TRBV6-1	TRBJ2-7	many	TGTGCCAGCAGTCCAAGGCGGGTCATCGAGCAGTACTTC	CASSPRRVIEQYF
.	TRBV7-9	TRBJ1-2	few	TGTGCCAGCAGCCCCCCGGGGTTCTATGGCTACACCTTC	CASSPPGFYGYTF
.	TRBV6-1	TRBJ1-1	many	TGTGCCAGCGCGGGTTCCTTGTCCGGGAGTGAAGCTTTCTTT	CASAGSLSGSEAFF
TRBD2	TRBV20-1	TRBJ2-7	few	TGCAGTGCTAGAGGGACTAGCGCACCTTCCTACGAGCAGTACTTC	CSARGTSAPSYEQYF
.	TRBV19	TRBJ2-1	.	TGTGCCAGTAGTATAGATGGGGACTCCCGGTTCTTC	CASSIDGDSRFF
.	TRBV7-9	TRBJ1-3	few	TGTGCCAGCAGCCCATCGGGGGGATACTACACCATATATTTT	CASSPSGGYYTIYF
.	TRBV18	TRBJ1-2	.	TGTGCCAGCTCAGCCTACAACTATGGCTACACCTTC	CASSAYNYGYTF
.	TRBV20-1	TRBJ2-1	.	TGCAGTGCTAGAGGGGGCGCGGACAATGAGCAGTTCTTC	CSARGGADNEQFF
.	TRBV6-1	TRBJ2-7	many	TGTGCCAGCAGCTGGGACAAGCAGTACTTC	CASSWDKQYF
TRBD2	TRBV9	TRBJ2-5	few	TGTGCCAGCAGCGCCGATGGGGCTAGCGGACAAGAGACCCAGTACTTC	CASSADGASGQETQYF
.	TRBV20-1	TRBJ2-1	many	TGCAGTGCTAACGGGGGCGCCGCCTACAATGAGCAGTTCTTC	CSANGGAAYNEQFF
TRBD1	TRBV5-5	TRBJ1-3	.	TGTGCCAGCAGCTTGGTCTACACAGGGGATGTCTCTGGAAACACCATATATTTT	CASSLVYTGDVSGNTIYF
.	TRBV7-9	TRBJ1-1	.	TGTGCCAGCAGCTTAGAAATTGGGGAAGCTTTCTTT	CASSLEIGEAFF
.	TRBV7-9	TRBJ1-1	.	TGTGCCAGCAACCGAAGGGGGGGCGACACTGAAGCTTTCTTT	CASNRRGGDTEAFF
.	TRBV28	TRBJ1-1	.	TGTGCCAGCGGCCAGGGATTTAACACTGAAGCTTTCTTT	CASGQGFNTEAFF
.	TRBV20-1	TRBJ2-7	.	TGCAGTGCACAGAGCCCGACTAGTTTGGGGGCCGAGCAGTACTTC	CSAQSPTSLGAEQYF
.	TRBV12-3/TRBV12-4	TRBJ2-2	few	TGTGCCAGCAGCTCCGCCCGGTGGGGATGGCCCGGGGAGCTGTTTTTT	CASSSARWGWPGELFF
TRBD2	TRBV7-9	TRBJ2-1	.	TGTGCCAGCAGCGGCGGGACTAGCGGGAGCTACAATGAGCAGTTCTTC	CASSGGTSGSYNEQFF
.	TRBV27	TRBJ1-6	.	TGTGCCAGCAGCCAGCGGGAGCTCTATAATTCACCCCTCCACTTT	CASSQRELYNSPLHF
.	TRBV5-6	TRBJ2-5	few	TGTGCCAGCAGCGATCCGGAGGAAGGGAAAGAGACCCAGTACTTC	CASSDPEEGKETQYF
.	TRBV6-1	TRBJ1-2	many	TGTGCCAGCAGTTTCGACGGAAACTATGGCTACACCTTC	CASSFDGNYGYTF
TRBD2	TRBV3-1	TRBJ2-1	.	TGTGCCAGCAGCCAACTAGCGGGCTCCTACAATGAGCAGTTCTTC	CASSQLAGSYNEQFF
.	TRBV19	TRBJ2-1	many	TGTGCCAGTATCCCGCGTGCCGGGACTGAGCAGTTCTTC	CASIPRAGTEQFF
.	TRBV7-2	TRBJ2-1	many	TGTGCCAGCAGCTCGCCCGGATCCCACAATGAGCAGTTCTTC	CASSSPGSHNEQFF